The present entry profiles one TCR beta chain with its context. What it binds is not known. This entry is derived from a study of cytomegalovirus exposure and HLA in healthy donors. Study conclusions and caveats: Rates of TCR association differed by HLA locus in a later analysis, with DRB1 highest and HLA-C lowest. Later on, an analysis tied 15,000 or so TCR beta sequences to HLA alleles at 0.05 false discovery rate.

Primers included in the PCR were 60 Vbeta and 13 Jbeta primers. Clones were sequenced by immunoSEQ multiplex PCR, and TCRdb holds only the in-frame ones, with some missing. The data show 150,000 to 200,000 clones, with around 80% seen just once and 4.5% held by the top ten. The germline V gene encodes CDR1 LNHDA and CDR2 SQIVND (reference sequence). CDR3 length: 14 residues. Trimming removed 3 bases from V and 0 bases from J, with 3 bases in between. This TCR was sampled from a woman between 50 and 59 years old in good health and CMV-seropositive. The sequenced material came from PBMCs. The chain is built from TRBV19 and TRBJ2-6; D gene uncertain. The CDR3 protein is CASSISSGANVLTF. DNA for the CDR3: TGTGCCAGTAGTATTAGCTCTGGGGCCAACGTCCTGACTTTC.